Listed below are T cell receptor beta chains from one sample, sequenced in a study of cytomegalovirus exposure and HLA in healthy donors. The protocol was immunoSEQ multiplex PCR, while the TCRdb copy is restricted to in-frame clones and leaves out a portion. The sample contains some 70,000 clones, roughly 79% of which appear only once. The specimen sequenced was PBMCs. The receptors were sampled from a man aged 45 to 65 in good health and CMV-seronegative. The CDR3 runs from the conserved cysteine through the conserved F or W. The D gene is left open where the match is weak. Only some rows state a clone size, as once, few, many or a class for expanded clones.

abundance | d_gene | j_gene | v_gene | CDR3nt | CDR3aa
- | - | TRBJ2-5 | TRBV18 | TGTGCCAGCTCACCCGGTTTTCAAGAGACCCAGTACTTC | CASSPGFQETQYF
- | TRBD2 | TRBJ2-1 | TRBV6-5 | TGTGCCAGCAGTTACACTTCGGGAGGGGCAAACAATGAGCAGTTCTTC | CASSYTSGGANNEQFF
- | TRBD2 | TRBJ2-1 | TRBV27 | TGTGCCAGCAGTCGTAGCGGGTACAATGAGCAGTTCTTC | CASSRSGYNEQFF
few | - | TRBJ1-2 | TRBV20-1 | TGCAGTGCTTTTGAGTATGGCTACACCTTC | CSAFEYGYTF
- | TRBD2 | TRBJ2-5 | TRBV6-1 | TGTGCCAGCAGAAGACTAGCGGGGGGGTCGGAGACCCAGTACTTC | CASRRLAGGSETQYF
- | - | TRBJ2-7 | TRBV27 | TGTGCCGCCCGCTCCGGAGGACGGAACGAGCAGTACTTC | CAARSGGRNEQYF
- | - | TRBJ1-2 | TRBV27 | TGTGCCAGCAGTTTCACAGGGACCTATGGCTACACCTTC | CASSFTGTYGYTF
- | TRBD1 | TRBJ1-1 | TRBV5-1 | TGCGCCAGCACCAGGACAGGGAACACTGAAGCTTTCTTT | CASTRTGNTEAFF
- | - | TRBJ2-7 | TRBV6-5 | TGTGCCAGCAGTACAGGTTTTTCCTACGAGCAGTACTTC | CASSTGFSYEQYF
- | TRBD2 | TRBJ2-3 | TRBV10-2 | TGCGCCAGCAGTCCGGGGGGAGGCACAGATACGCAGTATTTT | CASSPGGGTDTQYF
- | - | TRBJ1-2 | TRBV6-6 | TGTGCCAGCAGTTACGGGGCAGGATACTATGGCTACACCTTC | CASSYGAGYYGYTF
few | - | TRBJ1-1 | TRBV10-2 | TGCGCCAGCAGACGGGGTCCCAATGTGAACACTGAAGCTTTCTTT | CASRRGPNVNTEAFF
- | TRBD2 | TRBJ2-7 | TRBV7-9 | TGTGCCAGCAGCTCCGGACTAGTCGAGCAGTACTTC | CASSSGLVEQYF
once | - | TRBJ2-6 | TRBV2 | TGTGCCAGCAGGGAGGGCTCCGGGGCCAACGTCCTGACTTTC | CASREGSGANVLTF
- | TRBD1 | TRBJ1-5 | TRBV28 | TGTGCCAGCAGTAGGACAGGGGTTTCCAATCAGCCCCAGCATTTT | CASSRTGVSNQPQHF
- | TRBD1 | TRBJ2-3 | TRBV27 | TGTGCCAGCAGAAGGCTGACCGGACAGGGGTCAGATACGCAGTATTTT | CASRRLTGQGSDTQYF
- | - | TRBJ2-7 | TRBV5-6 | TGTGCCAGCAGCTTGTCGGGTAGCTATGGCGAGCAGTACTTC | CASSLSGSYGEQYF